These 12 T cell receptor beta chains were sequenced from one sample in a study of T cells in Graves' hyperthyroidism and ophthalmopathy. Amplification yielded TCR beta CDR3 regions, with RNA transcripts as the source. The HTBI primer set served for first-round RT-PCR of the TCR CDR3. MiXCR, applied by TCRdb to the multiplex PCR reads, yields one record per CDR3 protein. The sample includes around 340,000 distinct CDR3 sequences, 15% to 20% of them seen just once. The material sequenced was blood. The source is a woman in her 50s with Graves' hyperthyroidism.

In its sample, this clonotype was seen once. The chain carries TRBV6-1 and TRBJ1-1, with D perhaps TRBD1 (6 bases). Germline CDR1 reads MNHNS; CDR2 reads SASEGT. V was trimmed by 10 bases and J by 0 bases, leaving 18 bases between them. This CDR3 has 15 amino acids. The CDR3 DNA reads as TGTGCCACCGGGAGAGGAGGGGGAGTGAACACTGAAGCTTTCTTT. It codes for CATGRGGGVNTEAFF.

There are a few counts of this clonotype. The J gene is TRBJ1-5, the V gene TRBV20-1; D might be TRBD1 (6 bases). The germline V gene encodes CDR1 DFQATT and CDR2 SNEGSKA (reference sequence). This CDR3 has 13 amino acids. CDR3 sequence (DNA): TGCAGCGCGGACAGTGAAATTAATCAGCCCCAGCATTTT. Translation gives CSADSEINQPQHF.

At least ten counts were recorded for this clonotype. The chain recombines TRBV2 with TRBJ2-1, with D unclear. The germline V gene encodes CDR1 SNHLY and CDR2 FYNNEI. The CDR3 is 13 residues long. V gave up 2 bases and J gave up 5 bases, with 7 bases separating them. CDR3 residues: CASSEWQNNEQFF. For the CDR3, the DNA is TGTGCCAGCAGTGAATGGCAGAACAATGAGCAGTTCTTC. The complete variable domain, with remaining parts taken from reference TRBV2 and TRBJ2-1, reads EPEVTQTPSHQVTQMGQEVILRCVPISNHLYFYWYRQILGQKVEFLVSFYNNEISEKSEIFDDQFSVERPDGSNFTLKIRSTKLEDSAMYFCASSEWQNNEQFFGPGTRLTVL.

This clonotype was seen only a few times. The CDR3: CASRSELTLAYEQYF. The CDR3 nucleotides read TGTGCCAGCAGATCCGAACTTACTCTGGCCTACGAGCAGTACTTC. The chain recombines TRBV27 with TRBJ2-7; D is uncertain. The CDR3 spans 15 residues. Trimming left V 6 bases short and J 2 bases short, with 17 bases between. The V gene's germline CDR1 is MNHEY and CDR2 SMNVEV (reference sequence).

This clonotype showed up just a few times. The DNA of the CDR3 is TGCAGTGCTAGAGATCTTGTTGGTTCGGGAGACACTGAAGCTTTCTTT. Amino acid sequence: CSARDLVGSGDTEAFF. V and J are TRBV20-1 and TRBJ1-1; D is unclear. Deletions cut 0 bases from V and 3 bases from J, with 17 bases between. The germline gives CDR1 DFQATT, CDR2 SNEGSKA (reference sequence). The CDR3 is made up of 16 amino acids.

The chain carries TRBV9 and TRBJ1-2; D uncertain. Germline-derived CDR1 and CDR2 are SGDLS and YYNGEE. The CDR3 is 15 amino acids. Trimming pared 0 bases from V and 3 bases from J, leaving 12 bases between. The chain's CDR3 is CASSVASGGYYGYTF. DNA of the CDR3: TGTGCCAGCAGCGTAGCTTCAGGAGGATACTATGGCTACACCTTC.

V and J are TRBV5-1 and TRBJ2-7; TRBD1 or TRBD2 may be the D gene (5 bases each). Between the trimmed V and J ends, which lost 4 bases and 5 bases, there was a span of 13 bases. Germline loops: CDR1 SGHRS, CDR2 YFSETQ. The CDR3 is 13 amino acids. This CDR3 reads CASSARGDDEQYV. The CDR3 nucleotides read TGCGCCAGCAGCGCTCGTGGGGACGACGAGCAGTACGTC.

Turning to this clonotype: Just one base apart from a much larger clone, this may be a read error. V usage is TRBV20-1 and J usage is TRBJ2-1, with 9 bases matching TRBD2. Germline trimming cut 7 bases from V and 8 bases from J; bases unmatched to any gene: 15. Germline values: CDR1 DFQATT, CDR2 SNEGSKA (reference sequence). This CDR3 has 15 amino acids. The CDR3 DNA reads as TGCAGTGTTAGTCCCGGGACTAGCCTCGGGGATGAGCAGTTCTTC. Translation gives CSVSPGTSLGDEQFF.

The chain has TRBV19 and TRBJ2-5; 7 bases map to TRBD2. This CDR3 region has 14 residues. V lost 5 bases, J lost 1 base, and 4 bases stayed unmatched. Germline CDR1 is LNHDA and CDR2 is SQIVND (reference sequence). The CDR3 spells CASSATSTQETQYF. CDR3 in DNA: TGTGCCAGTAGTGCGACTAGCACCCAAGAGACCCAGTACTTC.

This clonotype was picked up many times. The chain recombines TRBV12-3 or TRBV12-4 with TRBJ2-7; D unresolved. V was trimmed by 1 base and J by 0 bases, leaving 4 bases between them. CDR3 length: 13 residues. Here the CDR3 DNA reads TGTGCCAGCAGTTTAGGGGTCTCCTACGAGCAGTACGTC. Protein: CASSLGVSYEQYV.

In its sample, this clonotype was seen many times. This sequence joins TRBV11-2 and TRBJ2-1; D may be TRBD2 (6 bases). V lost 2 bases, J lost 0 bases, and 11 bases lay in between. From germline, CDR1 is SGHAT and CDR2 FQNNGV. The CDR3 is 16 residues long. The CDR3 protein is CASSLIAGHSYNEQFF. As DNA, the CDR3 is TGTGCCAGCAGCTTAATTGCGGGGCACTCCTACAATGAGCAGTTCTTC. The full variable domain, rest sourced from reference TRBV11-2 and TRBJ2-1, is EAGVAQSPRYKIIEKRQSVAFWCNPISGHATLYWYQQILGQGPKLLIQFQNNGVVDDSQLPKDRFSAERLKGVDSTLKIQPAKLEDSAVYLCASSLIAGHSYNEQFFGPGTRLTVL.

In its sample, this clonotype was seen a few times. This chain uses TRBV29-1 with TRBJ2-2; D unresolved. CDR1 and CDR2 (germline): SQVTM, ANQGSEA. This CDR3 comprises 13 residues. The CDR3 coding sequence is TGCAACGCGGTCCAAGAAAACACCGGGGAGCTGTTTTTT. This translates into CNAVQENTGELFF.